This T cell receptor (beta chain) was recorded in a study of blood T cells in healthy people across ages. V was clipped by 5 bases and J by 0 bases; unmatched bases: 3. Germline V gene data show CDR1 as SGDLS and CDR2 as YYNGEE. This CDR3 has 15 residues. This clonotype has a handful of counts. Next came a second PCR, run for roughly 6 to 11 cycles, which used a sample-barcoded 5' primer along with a J-beta primer mix. Each CDR3 protein gets one entry after TCRdb re-called the 5' RACE reads with MiXCR. The data contain about 1.5 million distinct CDR3 sequences, around 42% of them singletons. The chain employs TRBV9 and TRBJ1-5; 9 bases match TRBD1. The material sequenced was blood. This receptor was obtained from a woman between 18 and 30 years old in good health. CDR3: CASSATGGSNQPQHF. The CDR3 bases are TGTGCCAGCAGTGCGACAGGGGGTAGCAATCAGCCCCAGCATTTT.